The clone carrying this T cell receptor beta chain has more than one count but fewer than ten. This sample is drawn from a study of blood T cell repertoires in COVID-19. Study context: Sites in the United States, Italy and Spain provided acute and convalescent COVID-19 samples. The analysed material was cDNA or gDNA that came from T cells, B-cell-depleted T cells, or PBMCs.

The CDR3 has 15 amino acids. CDR1 and CDR2 from the germline V gene are SGHVS and FQNEAQ. Trimming pared 4 bases from V and 1 base from J, leaving 12 bases between. Per the original methods: Amplified reference gene primers provided the basis for estimating nucleated cell counts. TCRdb's table, derived via immunoSEQ multiplex PCR, lists solely in-frame clones and lacks some. Clonal size and the V and J genes are those of that table, whereas D and trimming came from the DNA. The table lists hundreds of thousands of clones, roughly 80% of them singletons. The source is an elderly man with acute or convalescent COVID-19. Sequenced: peripheral blood. This chain joins TRBV7-8 and TRBJ2-3; possibly TRBD1 for D (5 bases). CDR3 sequence reads: CASSSQGLGTDTQYF. The CDR3 nucleotides are TGTGCCAGCAGCTCCCAGGGTTTAGGCACAGATACGCAGTATTTT.